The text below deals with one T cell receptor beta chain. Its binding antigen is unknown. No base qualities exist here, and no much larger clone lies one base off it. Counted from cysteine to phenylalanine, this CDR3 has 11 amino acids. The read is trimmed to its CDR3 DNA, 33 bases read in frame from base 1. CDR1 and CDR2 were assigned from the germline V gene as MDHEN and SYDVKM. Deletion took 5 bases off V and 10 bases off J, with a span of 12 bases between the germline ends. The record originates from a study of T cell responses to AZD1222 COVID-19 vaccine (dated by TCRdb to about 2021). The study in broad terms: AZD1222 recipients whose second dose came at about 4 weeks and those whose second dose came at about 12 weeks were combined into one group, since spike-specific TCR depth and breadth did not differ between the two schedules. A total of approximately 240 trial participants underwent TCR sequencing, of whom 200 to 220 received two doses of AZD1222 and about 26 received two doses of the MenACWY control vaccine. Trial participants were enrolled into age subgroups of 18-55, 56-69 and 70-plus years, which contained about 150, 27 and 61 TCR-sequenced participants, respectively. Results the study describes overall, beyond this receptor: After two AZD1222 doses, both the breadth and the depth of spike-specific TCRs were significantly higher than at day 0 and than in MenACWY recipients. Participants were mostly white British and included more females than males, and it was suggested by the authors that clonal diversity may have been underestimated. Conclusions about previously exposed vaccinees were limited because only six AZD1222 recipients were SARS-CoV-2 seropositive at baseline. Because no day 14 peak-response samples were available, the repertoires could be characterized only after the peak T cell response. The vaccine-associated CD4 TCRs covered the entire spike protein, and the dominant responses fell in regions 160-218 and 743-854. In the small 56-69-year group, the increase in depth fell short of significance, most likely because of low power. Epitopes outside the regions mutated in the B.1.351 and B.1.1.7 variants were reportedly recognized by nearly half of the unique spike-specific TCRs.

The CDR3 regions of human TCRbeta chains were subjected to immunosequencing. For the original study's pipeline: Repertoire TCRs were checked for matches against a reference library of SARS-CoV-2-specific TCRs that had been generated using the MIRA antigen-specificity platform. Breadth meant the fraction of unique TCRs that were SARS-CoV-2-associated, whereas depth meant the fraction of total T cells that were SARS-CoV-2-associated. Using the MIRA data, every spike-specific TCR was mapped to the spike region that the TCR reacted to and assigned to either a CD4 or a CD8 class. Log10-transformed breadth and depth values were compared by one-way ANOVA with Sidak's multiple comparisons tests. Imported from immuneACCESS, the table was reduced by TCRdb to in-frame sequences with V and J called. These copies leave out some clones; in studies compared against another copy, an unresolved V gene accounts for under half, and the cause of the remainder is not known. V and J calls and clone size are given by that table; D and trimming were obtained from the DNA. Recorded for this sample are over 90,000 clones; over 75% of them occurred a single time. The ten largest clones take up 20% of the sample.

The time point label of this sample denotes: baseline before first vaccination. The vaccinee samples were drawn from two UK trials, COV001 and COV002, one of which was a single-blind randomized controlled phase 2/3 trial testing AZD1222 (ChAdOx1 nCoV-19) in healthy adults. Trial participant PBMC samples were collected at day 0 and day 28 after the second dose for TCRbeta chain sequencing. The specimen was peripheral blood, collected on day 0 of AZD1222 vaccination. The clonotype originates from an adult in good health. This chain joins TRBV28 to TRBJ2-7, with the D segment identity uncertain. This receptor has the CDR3 CASSKGALQYF. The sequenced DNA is TGTGCCAGCAGTAAGGGTGCCCTTCAGTACTTC.